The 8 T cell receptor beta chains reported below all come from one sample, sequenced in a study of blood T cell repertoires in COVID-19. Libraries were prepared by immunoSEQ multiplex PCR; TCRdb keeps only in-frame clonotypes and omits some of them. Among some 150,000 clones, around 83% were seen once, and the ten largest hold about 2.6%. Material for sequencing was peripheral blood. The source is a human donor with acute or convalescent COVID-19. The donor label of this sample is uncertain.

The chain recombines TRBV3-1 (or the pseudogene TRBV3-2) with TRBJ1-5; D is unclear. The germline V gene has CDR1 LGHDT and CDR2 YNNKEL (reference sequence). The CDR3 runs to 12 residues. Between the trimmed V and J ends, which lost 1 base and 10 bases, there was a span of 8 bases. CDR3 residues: CASSQGSGPQHF. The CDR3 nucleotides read TGTGCCAGCAGCCAAGGCTCGGGACCCCAGCATTTT.

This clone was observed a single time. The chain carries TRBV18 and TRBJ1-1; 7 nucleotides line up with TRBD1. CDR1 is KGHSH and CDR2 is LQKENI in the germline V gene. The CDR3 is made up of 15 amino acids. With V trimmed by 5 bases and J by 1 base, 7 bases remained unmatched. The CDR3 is CASSGFTGENTEAFF. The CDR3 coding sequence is TGTGCCAGCTCAGGATTCACAGGGGAGAACACTGAAGCTTTCTTT.

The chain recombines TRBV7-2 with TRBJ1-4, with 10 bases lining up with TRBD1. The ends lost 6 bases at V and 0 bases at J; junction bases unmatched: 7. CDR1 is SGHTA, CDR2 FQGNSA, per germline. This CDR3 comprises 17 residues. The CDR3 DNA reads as TGTGCCAGCAGTCCCAGACAGGGGGCGACAACTAATGAAAAACTGTTTTTT. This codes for CASSPRQGATTNEKLFF.

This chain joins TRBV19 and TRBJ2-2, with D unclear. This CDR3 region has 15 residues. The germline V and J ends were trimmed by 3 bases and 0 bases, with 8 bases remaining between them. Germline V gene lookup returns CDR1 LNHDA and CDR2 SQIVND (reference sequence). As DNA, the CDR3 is TGTGCCAGTAGTATCCACAGTTCGAACACCGGGGAGCTGTTTTTT. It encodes CASSIHSSNTGELFF.

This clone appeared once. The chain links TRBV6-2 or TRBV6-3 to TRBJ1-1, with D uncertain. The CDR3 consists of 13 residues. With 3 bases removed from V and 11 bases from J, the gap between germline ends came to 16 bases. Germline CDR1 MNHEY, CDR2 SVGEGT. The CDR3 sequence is CASSYESYRLAFF. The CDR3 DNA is TGTGCCAGCAGTTATGAAAGTTACCGACTGGCTTTCTTT.

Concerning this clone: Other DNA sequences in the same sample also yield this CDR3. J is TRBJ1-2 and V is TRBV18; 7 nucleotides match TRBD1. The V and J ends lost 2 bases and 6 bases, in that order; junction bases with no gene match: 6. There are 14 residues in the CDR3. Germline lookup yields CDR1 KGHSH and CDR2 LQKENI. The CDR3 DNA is TGTGCCAGCTCACCAGGAGGGGGCGGTGATGGCTACACCTTC. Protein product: CASSPGGGGDGYTF.

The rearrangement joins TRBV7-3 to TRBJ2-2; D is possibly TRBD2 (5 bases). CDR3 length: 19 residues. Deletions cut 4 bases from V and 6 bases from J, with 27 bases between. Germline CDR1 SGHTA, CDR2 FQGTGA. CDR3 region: CASSSKTVSDFRGPGELFF. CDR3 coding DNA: TGTGCCAGCAGCTCAAAGACCGTATCGGACTTCCGAGGTCCCGGGGAGCTGTTTTTT. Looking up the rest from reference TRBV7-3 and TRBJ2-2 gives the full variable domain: GAGVSQTPSNKVTEKGKYVELRCDPISGHTALYWYRQSLGQGPEFLIYFQGTGAADDSGLPNDRFFAVRPEGSVSTLKIQRTERGDSAVYLCASSSKTVSDFRGPGELFFGEGSRLTVL.

The CDR3 bases are TGTGCCATCAACCCGGGACAGGGTACCCACGAGCAGTACTTC. Amino acid sequence: CAINPGQGTHEQYF. This chain connects TRBV10-3 to TRBJ2-7, with 9 bases matching TRBD1. Trimming cost V 7 bases and J 5 bases; bases outside gene matches: 9. Looked up from germline, CDR1 is ENHRY and CDR2 is SYGVKD. The CDR3 contains 14 residues.